Sequencing of this TCR beta chain was carried out in a study of CD8+ T cells in alopecia areata listed by TCRdb under 2018. Context from the whole study: Treated patients were enrolled in an open-label pilot trial of oral tofacitinib, 5 to 10 mg twice daily, for moderate-to-severe alopecia areata. Patients stayed on tofacitinib for 6 to 18 months and then had 6 months of follow-up off drug so that delayed response and recurrence could be assessed. For the treated patients, the SALT score, which quantifies what percentage of scalp surface area is affected, served as the measure of disease severity. In both human patients and the C3H/HeJ mouse model, the study applied high-throughput TCRbeta sequencing to look at T cell clonal expansion in alopecia areata. Human TCRbeta sequencing covered scalp tissue and sorted CD4+ and CD8+ peripheral blood T cells from patchy and totalis/universalis alopecia areata patients and healthy controls. Biopsies were taken from tofacitinib-treated patients at baseline and again at 4 and 24 weeks into treatment, and several of those patients also had a later scalp biopsy. Clonality in the scalp was compared among normal scalp (n=4), patchy alopecia areata scalp (n=8), and alopecia totalis/universalis scalp (n=8). RNA was extracted with the PAXgene miRNA kit for fixed scalp, the miRNeasy kit for PBMCs, and the RNeasy kit for mouse skin. TCRbeta CDR3 regions were amplified by immunoSEQ multiplex PCR with 35 Vbeta forward and 13 Jbeta reverse primers.

General findings and caveats noted by the study authors: Lesional scalp, especially in alopecia totalis/universalis, showed higher clonality and more expanded CD8+ clones than normal scalp, suggesting antigenic drive. During tofacitinib treatment, many expanded lesional clones stuck around in both scalp and blood, and this persistence may partly explain why relapse happens after treatment is stopped. Tofacitinib significantly lowered scalp clonality and the number of expanded CD8+ clones among the top 100 scalp clones. Shared TCR sequences between patients were less evident than in mice, which may be partly attributable to HLA diversity in the patient population. The treated cohort was small, with a single nonresponder, so links between baseline CD8+ expansion and response need larger studies. Resident alphabeta T cells in normal human skin are also sequenced, complicating scalp TCR repertoire analysis, unlike mouse skin dominated by gammadelta T cells.

The CDR3 spans 14 residues, from the cysteine through the phenylalanine. CDR3 DNA only is kept here, 42 bases in frame from base 1. Trimming costs V 5 bases and J 4 bases, and their ends lie 14 bases apart. Taken from the germline V gene, the CDR1 and CDR2 loops are SGHTA and FQGNSA. Taken with the paper, the label for time point translates to: around 28 days on oral tofacitinib. The sample's treatment or condition, from its label and the paper: oral pan-JAK inhibitor, 5-10 mg twice daily. From alopecia areata patients, peripheral blood was collected along with lesional scalp punch biopsies. PBMCs were isolated by density centrifugation and stained for CD3, CD4 and CD8, and CD4+ and CD8+ T cells were sorted on a FACSAria. Libraries came from the immunoSEQ multiplex PCR assay. For TCR sequencing, RNA was extracted from every sample and reverse transcribed into cDNA to serve as template. First-strand cDNA was synthesized with SuperScript III using a 2:1 mix of oligo-dT and random hexamers. A synthetic immune receptor repertoire was used to gauge amplification bias, and whatever bias remained was removed computationally. In the source study's methods: Raw reads were preprocessed to remove errors, and CDR3 was defined by IMGT conventions from the conserved cysteine to phenylalanine. Clonality was calculated as 1 minus Shannon entropy normalized by log2 of the number of productive unique TCRs. Whether each scalp clone was CD4 or CD8 was inferred by checking scalp TCRbeta sequences against the CD4 and CD8 repertoires from sorted blood. TCRdb re-hosts the immuneACCESS table, in-frame sequences only. Its copies lack some clones; in the studies checked, an unresolved V gene accounts for under half of them, and the cause for the rest is not known. V and J calls plus clone size are reproduced from that table; the DNA served to infer D and trimming. The sample records about 150,000 clones, about 56% of which are singletons. The top ten clonotypes cover around a sixth of the sample.

This clone has only a few counts. No antigen is known for it. Nothing much larger sits one base from this clone, and base qualities are not available. The sample has other DNA sequences that encode this CDR3 too. The rearranged segments are TRBV7-2 and TRBJ1-1; the D gene identity is not certain. This TCR derives from a human donor with alopecia areata. The specimen was CD8+ T cells sorted from blood, collected at week 4, from a patient treated with tofacitinib. The CDR3 protein is CASSPGLLGTEAFF. The bases read TGTGCCAGCAGCCCGGGGTTGTTGGGCACTGAAGCTTTCTTT.